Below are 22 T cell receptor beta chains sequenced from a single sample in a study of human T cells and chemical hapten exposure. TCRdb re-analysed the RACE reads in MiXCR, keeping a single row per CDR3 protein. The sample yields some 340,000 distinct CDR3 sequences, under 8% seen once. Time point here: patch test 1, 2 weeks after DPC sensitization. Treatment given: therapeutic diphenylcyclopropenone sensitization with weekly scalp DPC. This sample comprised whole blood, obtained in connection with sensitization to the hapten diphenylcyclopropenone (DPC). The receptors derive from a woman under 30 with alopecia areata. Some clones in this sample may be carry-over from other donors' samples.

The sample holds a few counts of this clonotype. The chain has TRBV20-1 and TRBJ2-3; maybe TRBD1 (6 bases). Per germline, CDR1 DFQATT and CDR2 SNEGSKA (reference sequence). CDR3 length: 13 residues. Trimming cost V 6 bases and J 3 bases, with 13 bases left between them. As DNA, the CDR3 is TGCAGTGCCAAGACAGGTTGGACAGATACGCAGTATTTT. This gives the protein CSAKTGWTDTQYF.

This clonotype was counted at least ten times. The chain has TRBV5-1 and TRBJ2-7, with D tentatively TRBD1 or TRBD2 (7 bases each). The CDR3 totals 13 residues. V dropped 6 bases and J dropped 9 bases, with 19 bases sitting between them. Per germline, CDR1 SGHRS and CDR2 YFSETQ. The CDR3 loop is CASMRSGGQMQYF. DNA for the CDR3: TGCGCCAGCATGAGGTCGGGGGGACAGATGCAGTACTTC.

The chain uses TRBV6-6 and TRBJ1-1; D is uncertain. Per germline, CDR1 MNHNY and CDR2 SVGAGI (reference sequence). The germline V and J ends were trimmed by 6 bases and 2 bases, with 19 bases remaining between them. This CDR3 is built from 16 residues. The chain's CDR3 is CASSPPIRLFNTEAFF. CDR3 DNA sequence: TGTGCCAGCAGCCCCCCGATCAGGCTCTTCAACACTGAAGCTTTCTTT.

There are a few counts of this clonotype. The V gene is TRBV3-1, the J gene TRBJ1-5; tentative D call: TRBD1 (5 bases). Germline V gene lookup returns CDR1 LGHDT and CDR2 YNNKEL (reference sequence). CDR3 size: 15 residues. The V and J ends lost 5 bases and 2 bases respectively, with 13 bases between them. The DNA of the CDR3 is TGTGCCAGCAGCTATGACAGTGCGGGCAATCAGCCCCAGCATTTT. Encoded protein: CASSYDSAGNQPQHF.

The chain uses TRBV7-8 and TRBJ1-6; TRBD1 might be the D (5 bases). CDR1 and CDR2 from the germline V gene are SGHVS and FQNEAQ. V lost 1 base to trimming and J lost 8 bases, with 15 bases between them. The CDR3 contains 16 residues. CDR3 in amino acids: CASSLGPRGADSPLHF. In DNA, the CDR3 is TGTGCCAGCAGCTTAGGCCCCCGGGGCGCGGATTCACCCCTCCACTTT.

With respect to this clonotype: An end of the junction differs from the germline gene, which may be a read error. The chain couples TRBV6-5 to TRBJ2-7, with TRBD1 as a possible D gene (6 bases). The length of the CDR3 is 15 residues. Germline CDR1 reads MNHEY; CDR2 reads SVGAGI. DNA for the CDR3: TGTGCCAGCAGATACTCCGCAGGGGATTTGTACGAGCAGTACTTC. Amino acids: CASRYSAGDLYEQYF.

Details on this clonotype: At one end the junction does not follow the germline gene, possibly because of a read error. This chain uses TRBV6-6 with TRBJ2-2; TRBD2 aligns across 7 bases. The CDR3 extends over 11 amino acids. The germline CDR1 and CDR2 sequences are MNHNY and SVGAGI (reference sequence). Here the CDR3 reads CASDKGGIRIF. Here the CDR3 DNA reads TGTGCCAGCGATAAGGGAGGGATAAGGATTTTT.

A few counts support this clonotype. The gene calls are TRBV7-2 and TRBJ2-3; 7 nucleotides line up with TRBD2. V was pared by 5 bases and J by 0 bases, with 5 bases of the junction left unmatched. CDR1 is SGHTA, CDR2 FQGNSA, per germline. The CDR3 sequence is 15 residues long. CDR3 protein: CASSRDYLSTDTQYF. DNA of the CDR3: TGTGCCAGCAGCCGGGACTACCTTAGCACAGATACGCAGTATTTT.

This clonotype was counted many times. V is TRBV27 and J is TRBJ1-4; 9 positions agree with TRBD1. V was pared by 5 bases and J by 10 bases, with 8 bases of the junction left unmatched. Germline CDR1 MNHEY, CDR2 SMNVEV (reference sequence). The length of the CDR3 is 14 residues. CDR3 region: CASSQQGAGGKLFF. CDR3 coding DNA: TGTGCCAGCAGTCAACAGGGGGCTGGGGGAAAACTGTTTTTT. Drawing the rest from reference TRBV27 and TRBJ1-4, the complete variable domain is EAQVTQNPRYLITVTGKKLTVTCSQNMNHEYMSWYRQDPGLGLRQIYYSMNVEVTDKGDVPEGYKVSRKEKRNFPLILESPSPNQTSLYFCASSQQGAGGKLFFGSGTQLSVL.

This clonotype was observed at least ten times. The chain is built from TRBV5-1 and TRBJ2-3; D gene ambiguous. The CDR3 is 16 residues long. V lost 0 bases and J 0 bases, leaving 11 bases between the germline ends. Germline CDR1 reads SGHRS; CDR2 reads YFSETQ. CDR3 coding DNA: TGCGCCAGCAGCTTGGGGCTAACCCCTAGCACAGATACGCAGTATTTT. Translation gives CASSLGLTPSTDTQYF.

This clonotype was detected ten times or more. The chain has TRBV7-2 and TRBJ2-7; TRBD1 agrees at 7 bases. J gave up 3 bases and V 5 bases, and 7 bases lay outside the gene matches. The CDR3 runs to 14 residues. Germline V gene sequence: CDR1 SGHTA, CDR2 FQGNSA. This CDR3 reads CASSIGQASYEQYF. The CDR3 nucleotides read TGTGCCAGCAGCATCGGACAGGCCAGCTACGAGCAGTACTTC.

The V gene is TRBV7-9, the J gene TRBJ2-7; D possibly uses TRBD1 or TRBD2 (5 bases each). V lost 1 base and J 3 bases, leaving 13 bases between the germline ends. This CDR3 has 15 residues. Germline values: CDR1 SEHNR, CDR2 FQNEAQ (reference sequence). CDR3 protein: CASSLEGTRFYEQYF. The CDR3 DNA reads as TGTGCCAGCAGCTTAGAGGGGACCCGGTTCTACGAGCAGTACTTC.

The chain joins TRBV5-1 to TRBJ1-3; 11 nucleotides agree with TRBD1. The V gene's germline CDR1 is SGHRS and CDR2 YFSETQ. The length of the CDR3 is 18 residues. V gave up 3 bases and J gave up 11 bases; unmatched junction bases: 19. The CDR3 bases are TGCGCCAGCAGCTCGACGGACAGGGGGCCAGGGCGCGATGGGCCCATATATTTT. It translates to CASSSTDRGPGRDGPIYF.

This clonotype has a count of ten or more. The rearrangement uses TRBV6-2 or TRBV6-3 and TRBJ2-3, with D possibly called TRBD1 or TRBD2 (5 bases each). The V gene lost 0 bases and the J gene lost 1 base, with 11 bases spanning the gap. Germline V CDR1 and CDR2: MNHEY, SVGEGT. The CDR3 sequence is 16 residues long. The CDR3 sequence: CASSYSTGAGTDTQYF. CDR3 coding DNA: TGTGCCAGCAGTTACTCGACCGGGGCCGGCACAGATACGCAGTATTTT.

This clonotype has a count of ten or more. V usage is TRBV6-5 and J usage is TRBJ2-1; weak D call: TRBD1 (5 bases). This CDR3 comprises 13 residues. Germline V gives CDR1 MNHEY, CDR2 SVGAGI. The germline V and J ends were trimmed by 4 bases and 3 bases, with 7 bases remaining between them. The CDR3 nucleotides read TGTGCCAGCAGTTGGGGCGACTACAATGAGCAGTTCTTC. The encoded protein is CASSWGDYNEQFF.

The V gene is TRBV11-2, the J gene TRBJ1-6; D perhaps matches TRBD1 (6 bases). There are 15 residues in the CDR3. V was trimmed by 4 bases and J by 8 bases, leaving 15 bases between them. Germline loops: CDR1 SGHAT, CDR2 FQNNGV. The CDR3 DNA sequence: TGTGCCAGCAGCTCGAGGACAGAGGGAGATTCACCCCTCCACTTT. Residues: CASSSRTEGDSPLHF.

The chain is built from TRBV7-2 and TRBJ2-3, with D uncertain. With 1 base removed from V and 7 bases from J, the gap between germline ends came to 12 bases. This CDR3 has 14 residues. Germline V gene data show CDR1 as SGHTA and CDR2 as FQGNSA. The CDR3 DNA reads TGTGCCAGCAGCTTAGGGCTGGACGGCTATACGCAGTATTTT. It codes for CASSLGLDGYTQYF.

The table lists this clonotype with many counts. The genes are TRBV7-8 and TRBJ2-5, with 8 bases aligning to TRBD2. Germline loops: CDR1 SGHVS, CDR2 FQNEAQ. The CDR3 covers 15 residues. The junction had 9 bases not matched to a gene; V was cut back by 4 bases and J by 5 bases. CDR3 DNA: TGTGCCAGCAGCTCCCGCCGGGGGGGCCCGGAGACCCAGTACTTC. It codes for CASSSRRGGPETQYF.

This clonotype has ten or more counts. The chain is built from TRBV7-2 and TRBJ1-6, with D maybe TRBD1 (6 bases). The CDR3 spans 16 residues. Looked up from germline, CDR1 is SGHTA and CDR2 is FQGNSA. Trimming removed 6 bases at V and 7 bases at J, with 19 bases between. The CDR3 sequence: CASREIGGEVNSPLHF. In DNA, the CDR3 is TGTGCCAGCAGGGAAATCGGGGGCGAGGTCAATTCACCCCTCCACTTT.

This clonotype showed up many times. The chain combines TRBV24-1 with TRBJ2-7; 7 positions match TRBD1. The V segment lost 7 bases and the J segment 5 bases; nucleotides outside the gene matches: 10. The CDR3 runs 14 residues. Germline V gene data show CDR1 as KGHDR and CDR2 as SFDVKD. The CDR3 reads CATSLTGSFDEQYF. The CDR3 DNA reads TGTGCCACCAGCCTGACAGGGTCTTTCGACGAGCAGTACTTC.

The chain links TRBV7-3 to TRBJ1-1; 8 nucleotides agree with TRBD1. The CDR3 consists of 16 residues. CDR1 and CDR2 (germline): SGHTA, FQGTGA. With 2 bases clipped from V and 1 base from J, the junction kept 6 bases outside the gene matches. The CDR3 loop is CASSLRQGAGNTEAFF. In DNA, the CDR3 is TGTGCCAGCAGCTTACGGCAGGGGGCCGGGAACACTGAAGCTTTCTTT.

The CDR3 sequence is CASSQEPGAYGYTF. The CDR3 nucleotides are TGCGCCAGCAGCCAAGAGCCAGGGGCCTATGGCTACACCTTC. The gene calls are TRBV4-3 and TRBJ1-2; D perhaps matches TRBD1 (6 bases). The CDR3 runs 14 residues. The V end lost 0 bases, the J end lost 4 bases, and 9 bases lay between the germline ends. From germline, CDR1 is LGHNA and CDR2 YSLEER.